Following are 27 T cell receptor beta chains from one sample sequenced in a study of OX40 agonist ivuxolimab in advanced cancers. The method behind the library was the immunoSEQ multiplex PCR assay. The table comes from immuneACCESS by way of TCRdb, which keeps in-frame sequences with V and J called. Part of the clones is missing from these tables; in studies checked, under half for an unresolved V gene and the rest for unknown reasons. The table for this sample lists under 80,000 clones; around 83% of them were counted only once. In total, the top ten clones hold approximately 2.2% of the sample. The sequencing used CD4+ or CD8+ T cells sorted from blood, collected in a trial of the OX40 agonist ivuxolimab. The receptors shown here come from an adult with an advanced solid tumor such as melanoma, head and neck, liver or kidney cancer.

The V and J genes are TRBV28 and TRBJ2-2; D may be TRBD2 (5 bases). The CDR3 loop spans 14 amino acids. V dropped 1 base and J dropped 6 bases, with 9 bases sitting between them. Germline V gene data show CDR1 as MDHEN and CDR2 as SYDVKM. DNA of the CDR3: TGTGCCAGCAGTTTATTCGGGGTCGCCGGGGAGCTGTTTTTT. Amino acid sequence: CASSLFGVAGELFF.

The V call is TRBV7-3, the J call TRBJ2-1; weak D call: TRBD2 (7 bases). V lost 2 bases and J lost 0, with 11 bases in between. The germline CDR1 and CDR2 sequences are SGHTA and FQGTGA. The CDR3 sequence is 16 residues long. The CDR3, as DNA: TGTGCCAGCAGCTTAGGCGGGGGCCTCTCCTACAATGAGCAGTTCTTC. Its protein product is CASSLGGGLSYNEQFF.

This clone was found a few times. The chain couples TRBV9 to TRBJ1-1; D gene unclear. Trimming left V 0 bases short and J 1 base short, with 7 bases between. Germline assignment: CDR1 SGDLS and CDR2 YYNGEE. This CDR3 comprises 14 residues. The CDR3 is CASSVVPRNTEAFF. CDR3 coding DNA: TGTGCCAGCAGCGTAGTACCGCGGAACACTGAAGCTTTCTTT.

J is TRBJ1-1 and V is TRBV19, with a weak D call TRBD1 (6 bases). Trimming took 0 bases from V and 1 from J, leaving 12 bases between them. Germline CDR1 and CDR2: LNHDA and SQIVND (reference sequence). This CDR3 region has 16 residues. The CDR3 spells CASSIDTRTANTEAFF. In DNA form, the CDR3 reads TGTGCCAGTAGTATAGATACCCGGACAGCGAACACTGAAGCTTTCTTT.

This clone was counted between two and nine times. This rearrangement joins TRBV27 to TRBJ1-4, with TRBD1 identical over 10 bases. The V gene end was trimmed by 5 bases and the J gene end by 10 bases; junction bases not matched to a gene: 10. This CDR3 comprises 15 residues. Germline V gene sequence: CDR1 MNHEY, CDR2 SMNVEV (reference sequence). Here the CDR3 reads CASSPHRDRGVKLFF. In nucleotides, the CDR3 is TGTGCCAGCAGTCCCCACCGGGACAGGGGTGTAAAACTGTTTTTT.

The V and J genes are TRBV28 and TRBJ1-4, with 8 bases matching TRBD1. CDR3 length: 14 amino acids. From germline, CDR1 is MDHEN and CDR2 SYDVKM. V lost 3 bases and J lost 6; bases outside the gene matches: 3. CDR3 loop: CASSFTGGDEKLFF. The CDR3 DNA reads TGTGCCAGCAGTTTCACAGGGGGTGATGAAAAACTGTTTTTT.

This sequence joins TRBV27 and TRBJ2-2, with D uncertain. Germline lookup yields CDR1 MNHEY and CDR2 SMNVEV (reference sequence). This CDR3 comprises 12 residues. Trimming removed 3 bases at V and 4 bases at J, with 3 bases between. The CDR3 is CASSLVTGELFF. In DNA form, the CDR3 reads TGTGCCAGCAGTTTGGTCACCGGGGAGCTGTTTTTT.

This chain connects TRBV9 to TRBJ2-5; 9 bases map to TRBD2. The germline CDR1 and CDR2 sequences are SGDLS and YYNGEE. This CDR3 contains 16 residues. Trimming took 0 bases from V and 2 from J; bases not matched to a gene: 5. This CDR3 reads CASSVAALAGQETQYF. In DNA form, the CDR3 reads TGTGCCAGCAGCGTAGCTGCGCTAGCGGGGCAAGAGACCCAGTACTTC.

Only one count was recorded for this clone. The rearrangement joins TRBV2 to TRBJ1-5; the D is unclear. Trimming stripped 6 bases from V and 2 bases from J, with 11 bases between. This CDR3 region has 14 residues. CDR1 is SNHLY and CDR2 is FYNNEI in the germline V gene. The CDR3 DNA reads TGTGCCAGCAGGACTCGTTTAGGCAATCAGCCCCAGCATTTT. It codes for CASRTRLGNQPQHF. Full variable domain (missing parts from reference TRBV2 and TRBJ1-5): EPEVTQTPSHQVTQMGQEVILRCVPISNHLYFYWYRQILGQKVEFLVSFYNNEISEKSEIFDDQFSVERPDGSNFTLKIRSTKLEDSAMYFCASRTRLGNQPQHFGDGTRLSIL.

Only a few counts were recorded for this clone. J is TRBJ2-7 and V is TRBV27; TRBD1 aligns across 9 bases. The V gene's germline CDR1 is MNHEY and CDR2 SMNVEV (reference sequence). After removal of 3 bases from V and 3 bases from J, the junction contained 6 bases not matched to a gene. This CDR3 is built from 15 residues. This CDR3 reads CASSFKGQGNYEQYF. CDR3 DNA sequence: TGTGCCAGCAGTTTTAAAGGACAGGGGAACTACGAGCAGTACTTC.

The V gene is TRBV6-4, the J gene TRBJ1-1, with TRBD1 as a possible D gene (6 bases). Germline V lookup: CDR1 MRHNA, CDR2 SNTAGT. CDR3 length: 14 amino acids. V lost 6 bases and J 3 bases, leaving 14 bases between the germline ends. The CDR3 bases are TGTGCCAGCAGGAAGTCTGCAGGGGACACTGAAGCTTTCTTT. Residues: CASRKSAGDTEAFF.

The CDR3 is CASSSRVGSGYTF. The CDR3 DNA sequence: TGTGCCAGCAGTTCCAGGGTAGGCAGTGGCTACACCTTC. This rearrangement joins TRBV28 to TRBJ1-2; D possibly corresponds to TRBD1 (5 bases). The CDR3 is 13 residues long. Trimming removed 4 bases at V and 7 bases at J, with 13 bases between. The V gene's germline CDR1 is MDHEN and CDR2 SYDVKM.

J is TRBJ2-6 and V is TRBV7-6; 7 bases are a match to TRBD1. The CDR3 has 18 residues. CDR1 SGHVS and CDR2 FNYEAQ come from the germline V gene. V shed 1 base, J shed 2 bases, and the junction held 8 bases outside the gene matches. The CDR3 DNA sequence: TGTGCCAGCAGCTTAGTCCCTGGGACAGCCCCTGGGGCCAACGTCCTGACTTTC. This codes for CASSLVPGTAPGANVLTF.

This clone was seen once. This rearrangement joins TRBV10-2 to TRBJ2-5, with 13 nucleotides matching TRBD2. Per the germline V gene, CDR1 is WSHSY and CDR2 is SAAADI. The trim removed 6 bases at V and 1 base at J, leaving 2 bases unmatched. This CDR3 region has 15 residues. CDR3 protein: CASRGTSGAQETQYF. CDR3 DNA: TGCGCCAGCAGGGGGACTAGCGGGGCCCAAGAGACCCAGTACTTC.

The rearrangement links TRBV28 to TRBJ1-5; 7 nucleotides line up with TRBD1. V dropped 6 bases and J dropped 0; count of bases not matched to a gene: 5. The CDR3 loop spans 15 amino acids. CDR1 is MDHEN, CDR2 SYDVKM, per germline. CDR3 residues: CASRPTGYSNQPQHF. The CDR3 nucleotides read TGTGCCAGCAGACCGACAGGGTATAGCAATCAGCCCCAGCATTTT.

The genes are TRBV5-1 and TRBJ2-2; D assignment may be TRBD1 or TRBD2 (5 bases each). This CDR3 spans 16 amino acids. Trimming cost V 2 bases and J 0 bases, with 11 bases left between them. CDR1 is SGHRS, CDR2 YFSETQ, per germline. The CDR3 sequence: CASSFTRETNTGELFF. Here the CDR3 DNA reads TGCGCCAGCAGCTTCACCAGGGAGACGAACACCGGGGAGCTGTTTTTT. Full variable domain (rest looked up from reference TRBV5-1 and TRBJ2-2): KAGVTQTPRYLIKTRGQQVTLSCSPISGHRSVSWYQQTPGQGLQFLFEYFSETQRNKGNFPGRFSGRQFSNSRSEMNVSTLELGDSALYLCASSFTRETNTGELFFGEGSRLTVL.

The V gene is TRBV7-6, the J gene TRBJ2-2; 10 nucleotides match TRBD1. CDR1 is SGHVS and CDR2 is FNYEAQ in the germline V gene. This CDR3 comprises 16 residues. With V trimmed by 5 bases and J by 3 bases, 6 bases remained unmatched. The CDR3 protein is CASSIRTGGDTGELFF. CDR3 in DNA: TGTGCCAGCAGCATCCGGACAGGGGGTGACACCGGGGAGCTGTTTTTT.

The chain couples TRBV29-1 to TRBJ1-1; D perhaps matches TRBD1 (6 bases). CDR1 SQVTM and CDR2 ANQGSEA come from the germline V gene. The CDR3 covers 13 residues. The V and J ends lost 4 bases and 4 bases respectively, with 13 bases between them. Here the CDR3 DNA reads TGCAGCGTTGGGCCCCAGGGGCCCACTGAAGCTTTCTTT. Translated: CSVGPQGPTEAFF. Combining the CDR3 with reference TRBV29-1 and TRBJ1-1 gives the whole variable domain SAVISQKPSRDICQRGTSLTIQCQVDSQVTMMFWYRQQPGQSLTLIATANQGSEATYESGFVIDKFPISRPNLTFSTLTVSNMSPEDSSIYLCSVGPQGPTEAFFGQGTRLTVV.

The chain joins TRBV20-1 to TRBJ1-2; D not certain. The V gene lost 5 bases and the J gene lost 7 bases, with 11 bases spanning the gap. The germline V gene has CDR1 DFQATT and CDR2 SNEGSKA (reference sequence). The CDR3 loop spans 11 amino acids. CDR3 loop: CSAGTITGYTF. DNA of the CDR3: TGCAGTGCTGGTACAATAACTGGCTACACCTTC.

The chain recombines TRBV7-9 with TRBJ2-3, with 12 bases fitting TRBD2. There are 16 residues in the CDR3. J gave up 2 bases and V 3 bases, and 3 bases lay outside the gene matches. Per the germline V gene, CDR1 is SEHNR and CDR2 is FQNEAQ (reference sequence). The CDR3: CASSFGLAGFTDTQYF. In DNA, the CDR3 is TGTGCCAGCAGCTTCGGACTAGCGGGATTCACAGATACGCAGTATTTT.

V gene TRBV5-6 combines with J gene TRBJ2-1, with TRBD1 identical over 12 bases. J lost 7 bases, V lost 5 bases, and 10 bases had no gene match. Per the germline V gene, CDR1 is SGHDT and CDR2 is YYEEEE. The CDR3 has 16 amino acids. The CDR3 sequence is CASSQTGTGGWNEQFF. The CDR3 nucleotides are TGTGCCAGCAGTCAAACCGGGACAGGGGGCTGGAATGAGCAGTTCTTC. Drawing the rest from reference TRBV5-6 and TRBJ2-1, the complete variable domain is DAGVTQSPTHLIKTRGQQVTLRCSPKSGHDTVSWYQQALGQGPQFIFQYYEEEERQRGNFPDRFSGHQFPNYSSELNVNALLLGDSALYLCASSQTGTGGWNEQFFGPGTRLTVL.

The V gene is TRBV4-3, the J gene TRBJ1-1; TRBD1 matches 7 bases. Germline CDR1 reads LGHNA; CDR2 reads YSLEER. V trimming: 0 bases; J trimming: 3 bases; junction bases outside the gene matches: 4. This CDR3 spans 15 amino acids. In nucleotides, the CDR3 is TGCGCCAGCAGCCAAGAATGGCAGGGGGACACTGAAGCTTTCTTT. Amino acid sequence: CASSQEWQGDTEAFF.

CDR3 in amino acids: CTSSQVDTGNVYEQYF. CDR3 coding DNA: TGCACCAGCAGCCAAGTCGACACAGGTAATGTGTACGAGCAGTACTTC. The V and J genes are TRBV1 and TRBJ2-7; the D call in the table, TRBD1, was not verified against the DNA. TRBV1 corresponds to a pseudogene. The CDR3 contains 16 residues.

The rearrangement links TRBV29-1 to TRBJ1-2; D perhaps matches TRBD1 (5 bases). Trimming removed 4 bases from V and 5 bases from J, with 11 bases in between. This CDR3 has 12 amino acids. Germline CDR1 is SQVTM and CDR2 is ANQGSEA. The CDR3 protein is CSVAGTRYGYTF. Written as DNA, the CDR3 is TGCAGCGTTGCCGGGACGAGGTATGGCTACACCTTC.

This clone was counted a single time. The chain is built from TRBV6-6 and TRBJ1-2; 8 nucleotides agree with TRBD1. Germline loops: CDR1 MNHNY, CDR2 SVGAGI (reference sequence). The V and J ends lost 0 bases and 8 bases, in that order; junction bases with no gene match: 5. The CDR3 spans 14 residues. CDR3 sequence reads: CASSYSRGQGGYTF. The CDR3 nucleotides are TGTGCCAGCAGTTACTCCCGCGGACAGGGCGGCTACACCTTC.

This chain connects TRBV29-1 to TRBJ1-1; 7 bases fit TRBD1. Germline V CDR1 and CDR2: SQVTM, ANQGSEA. There are 13 residues in the CDR3. J gave up 5 bases and V 5 bases, and 8 bases lay outside the gene matches. The chain's CDR3 is CSVSYRGGTEAFF. The CDR3 DNA reads as TGCAGCGTTAGTTACAGGGGAGGGACTGAAGCTTTCTTT.

This clone occurred once. V and J are TRBV7-9 and TRBJ2-3; 8 nucleotides match TRBD1. Germline V gene sequence: CDR1 SEHNR, CDR2 FQNEAQ (reference sequence). V trimming: 5 bases; J trimming: 3 bases; junction bases outside the gene matches: 7. This CDR3 has 15 amino acids. The CDR3 here is CASSPRGRGTDTQYF. CDR3 in DNA: TGTGCCAGCAGCCCCAGGGGGCGTGGGACAGATACGCAGTATTTT.